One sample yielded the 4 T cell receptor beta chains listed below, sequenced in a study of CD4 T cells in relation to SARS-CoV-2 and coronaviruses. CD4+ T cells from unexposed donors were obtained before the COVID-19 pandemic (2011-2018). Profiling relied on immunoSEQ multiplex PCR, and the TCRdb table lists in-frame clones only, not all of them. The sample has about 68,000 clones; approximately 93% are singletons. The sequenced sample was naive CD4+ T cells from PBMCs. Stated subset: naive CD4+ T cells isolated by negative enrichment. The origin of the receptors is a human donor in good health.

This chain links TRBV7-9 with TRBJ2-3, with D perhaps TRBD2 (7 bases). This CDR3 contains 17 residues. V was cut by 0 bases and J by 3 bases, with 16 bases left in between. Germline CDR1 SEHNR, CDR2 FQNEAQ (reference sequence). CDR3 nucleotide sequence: TGTGCCAGCAGCTTAGCGTCTGGGGGGGGGCTGACAGATACGCAGTATTTT. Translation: CASSLASGGGLTDTQYF.

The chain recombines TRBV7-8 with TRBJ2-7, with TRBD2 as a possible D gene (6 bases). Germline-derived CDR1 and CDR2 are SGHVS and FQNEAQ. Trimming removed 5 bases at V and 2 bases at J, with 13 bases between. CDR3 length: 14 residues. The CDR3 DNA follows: TGTGCCAGCAGCCAGCTGCGGGGACCCTACGAGCAGTACTTC. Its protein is CASSQLRGPYEQYF. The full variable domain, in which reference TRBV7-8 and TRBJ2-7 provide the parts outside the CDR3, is GAGVSQSPRYKVAKRGQDVALRCDPISGHVSLFWYQQALGQGPEFLTYFQNEAQLDKSGLPSDRFFAERPEGSVSTLKIQRTQQEDSAVYLCASSQLRGPYEQYFGPGTRLTVT.

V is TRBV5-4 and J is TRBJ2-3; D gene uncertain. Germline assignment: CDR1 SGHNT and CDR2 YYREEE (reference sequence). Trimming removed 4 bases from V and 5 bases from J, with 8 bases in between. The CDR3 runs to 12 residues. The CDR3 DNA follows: TGTGCCAGCAGCCGATCTAGAGATACGCAGTATTTT. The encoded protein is CASSRSRDTQYF.

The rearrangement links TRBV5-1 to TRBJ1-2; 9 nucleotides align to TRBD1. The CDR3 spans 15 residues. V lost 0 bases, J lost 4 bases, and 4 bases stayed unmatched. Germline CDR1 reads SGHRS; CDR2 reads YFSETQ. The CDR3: CASSLGGQGGYGYTF. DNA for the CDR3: TGCGCCAGCAGCTTGGGGGGACAGGGTGGCTATGGCTACACCTTC.